The 8 T cell receptor beta chains reported below all come from one sample, sequenced in a study. MiXCR was run by TCRdb on the 5' RACE reads, yielding one entry per CDR3 protein. Of tens of thousands of distinct CDR3 sequences in the sample, roughly 30% were seen once. Input material: tumor-infiltrating memory CD4+ T cells sorted from the breast tumor. Sample subset: memory CD4+ T cells, CD4+CD45RO+CD25-. The receptor source for this set is a female donor with breast cancer.

Here the CDR3 DNA reads TGTGCCAGCAGTTTGACTAGCGGGGTAAAGACCCAGTACTTC. This gives the protein CASSLTSGVKTQYF. The chain has TRBV28 and TRBJ2-5; TRBD2 matches 11 bases. Germline trimming cut 3 bases from V and 6 bases from J; bases unmatched to any gene: 3. The CDR3 loop spans 14 amino acids. CDR1 MDHEN and CDR2 SYDVKM come from the germline V gene.

The CDR3 DNA is TGTGCCAGCAGCTCTCGACAGGGATTCTACGAGCAGTACTTC. Translation gives CASSSRQGFYEQYF. V usage is TRBV7-6 and J usage is TRBJ2-7; 7 bases map to TRBD1. This CDR3 has 14 amino acids. CDR1 SGHVS and CDR2 FNYEAQ come from the germline V gene. J was trimmed by 3 bases and V by 4 bases; bases with no gene match: 6.

This clonotype was counted many times. V is TRBV6-5 and J is TRBJ2-5; 8 nucleotides match TRBD1. The ends lost 5 bases at V and 4 bases at J; junction bases unmatched: 3. This CDR3 spans 13 amino acids. The germline CDR1 and CDR2 sequences are MNHEY and SVGAGI. The CDR3 is CASSTGTGETQYF. CDR3 nucleotide sequence: TGTGCCAGCAGTACTGGGACAGGAGAGACCCAGTACTTC.

This clonotype showed up just a few times. The V gene is TRBV7-3, the J gene TRBJ2-1; 9 bases are a match to TRBD2. This CDR3 is 15 amino acids long. V shed 1 base, J shed 6 bases, and the junction held 4 bases outside the gene matches. Germline V gene sequence: CDR1 SGHTA, CDR2 FQGTGA. The CDR3 nucleotides are TGTGCCAGCAGCTTAATGGCGGGAGGGCCCAATGAGCAGTTCTTC. Encoded protein: CASSLMAGGPNEQFF.

V usage is TRBV6-1 and J usage is TRBJ2-7, with 8 bases aligning to TRBD1. V lost 5 bases, J lost 3 bases, and 6 bases stayed unmatched. The CDR3 is 14 amino acids. Per the germline V gene, CDR1 is MNHNS and CDR2 is SASEGT. Written as DNA, the CDR3 is TGTGCCAGCAGTACAACACAGGGGGACTACGAGCAGTACTTC. Its protein product is CASSTTQGDYEQYF.

To note about this clonotype: A read error may explain this, as a much larger clone is one base away. The rearrangement joins TRBV6-5 to TRBJ1-6, with unresolved D. The V end was cut by 10 bases, the J end by 0 bases, with 10 bases between. CDR1 MNHEY and CDR2 SVGAGI come from the germline V gene. The CDR3 consists of 14 residues. The chain's CDR3 is CATRESSYNSPLHF. Written as DNA, the CDR3 is TGTGCCACCCGTGAGAGCTCCTATAATTCACCCCTCCACTTT.

The chain carries TRBV12-3 or TRBV12-4 and TRBJ2-5; perhaps TRBD2 as D (6 bases). The V gene lost 5 bases and the J gene lost 2 bases, with 9 bases spanning the gap. There are 13 residues in the CDR3. CDR3: CASSPLAQETQYF. The DNA of the CDR3 is TGTGCCAGCAGTCCGCTAGCGCAAGAGACCCAGTACTTC.

Remarks on this clonotype: A junction end diverges from the germline sequence, so it may reflect a read error. The gene calls are TRBV7-3 and TRBJ2-3; the D gene is possibly TRBD2 (6 bases). From germline, CDR1 is SGHTA and CDR2 FQGTGA. The CDR3 sequence is 14 residues long. CDR3 protein: CASNLAVSSDTQYF. The CDR3 bases are TGTGCCAGCAACTTAGCGGTCTCTTCTGATACGCAGTATTTT. Supplemented by reference TRBV7-3 and TRBJ2-3, the full variable domain reads GAGVSQTPSNKVTEKGKYVELRCDPISGHTALYWYRQSLGQGPEFLIYFQGTGAADDSGLPNDRFFAVRPEGSVSTLKIQRTERGDSAVYLCASNLAVSSDTQYFGPGTRLTVL.